The 19 T cell receptor beta chains in this list originate from one sample, sequenced in a study of cytomegalovirus exposure and HLA in healthy donors. Amplification used 60 Vbeta primers and 13 Jbeta primers. Data came from immunoSEQ multiplex PCR; TCRdb stores just in-frame clones and leaves some out. The sample has 210,000 or so clones, about 87% seen once. The specimen was PBMCs. Every receptor here comes from a young man in good health and CMV-seronegative.

The table lists this clone with a few counts. CDR3 amino acids: CASSLALLTPDRGEQYF. CDR3 nucleotide sequence: TGTGCCAGCAGCTTAGCCCTCCTGACACCGGACAGGGGCGAGCAGTACTTC. J is TRBJ2-7 and V is TRBV7-9; 9 bases align to TRBD1. The CDR3 has 17 residues. The trim removed 0 bases at V and 6 bases at J, leaving 12 bases unmatched. The V gene's germline CDR1 is SEHNR and CDR2 FQNEAQ (reference sequence).

This rearrangement joins TRBV25-1 to TRBJ2-7; tentative D call: TRBD1 (5 bases). Germline-derived CDR1 and CDR2 are MGHDK and SYGVNS. The CDR3 contains 15 residues. The V end was cut by 3 bases, the J end by 3 bases, with 15 bases between. The CDR3 DNA is TGTGCCAGCAGTGAGAGAGGCAGGGATGGCTACGAGCAGTACTTC. It encodes CASSERGRDGYEQYF.

This rearrangement joins TRBV30 to TRBJ1-5; D possibly corresponds to TRBD1 (6 bases). The CDR3 contains 13 residues. The V and J ends lost 1 base and 6 bases respectively, with 10 bases between them. Germline CDR1 reads GTSNPN; CDR2 reads SVGIG (reference sequence). CDR3 sequence (DNA): TGTGCCTGGAGTGAGGGGGAGTCTCAGCCCCAGCATTTT. Translating gives CAWSEGESQPQHF.

The chain links TRBV4-1 to TRBJ2-1; D gene uncertain. Between the trimmed V and J ends, which lost 1 base and 3 bases, there was a span of 16 bases. Germline V gives CDR1 MGHRA, CDR2 YSYEKL. This CDR3 region has 17 residues. The CDR3, as DNA: TGCGCCAGCAGCCAAGTCCCCCTAACCACCTACTACAATGAGCAGTTCTTC. Translating it yields CASSQVPLTTYYNEQFF.

The chain links TRBV19 to TRBJ2-7, with a weak D call TRBD1 (7 bases). The V end lost 3 bases, the J end lost 1 base, and 13 bases lay between the germline ends. This CDR3 region has 15 residues. Per the germline V gene, CDR1 is LNHDA and CDR2 is SQIVND (reference sequence). The CDR3 nucleotides are TGTGCCAGTAGTATTCCAGGGGGGCCTTCCTACGAGCAGTACTTC. Protein sequence: CASSIPGGPSYEQYF.

CDR3 loop: CASSPPGRVAEQYF. In DNA form, the CDR3 reads TGTGCCAGCAGCCCACCTGGGAGAGTCGCCGAGCAGTACTTC. The gene calls are TRBV11-2 and TRBJ2-7; the D gene is possibly TRBD2 (5 bases). Germline V gene sequence: CDR1 SGHAT, CDR2 FQNNGV. V lost 5 bases and J 6 bases, leaving 17 bases between the germline ends. The CDR3 has 14 amino acids.

The chain employs TRBV7-6 and TRBJ1-2; TRBD1 is a possible D gene (5 bases). This CDR3 has 14 amino acids. V shed 0 bases and J shed 4 bases, with 9 bases lying between them. Germline V lookup: CDR1 SGHVS, CDR2 FNYEAQ. The CDR3 spells CASSLANGGYGYTF. CDR3 sequence (DNA): TGTGCCAGCAGCTTAGCGAACGGGGGCTATGGCTACACCTTC. Full variable domain (remainder filled in from reference TRBV7-6 and TRBJ1-2): GAGVSQSPRYKVTKRGQDVALRCDPISGHVSLYWYRQALGQGPEFLTYFNYEAQQDKSGLPNDRFSAERPEGSISTLTIQRTEQRDSAMYRCASSLANGGYGYTFGSGTRLTVV.

The gene calls are TRBV2 and TRBJ2-2, with TRBD2 identical over 8 bases. Germline CDR1 reads SNHLY; CDR2 reads FYNNEI. The CDR3 is made up of 15 amino acids. V dropped 6 bases and J dropped 5; count of bases not matched to a gene: 8. CDR3: CASRGGREVTGELFF. In nucleotides, the CDR3 is TGTGCCAGCAGAGGGGGGCGGGAGGTGACCGGGGAGCTGTTTTTT.

The chain links TRBV7-2 to TRBJ1-5; D is uncertain. V lost 0 bases to trimming and J lost 9 bases, with 12 bases between them. Germline CDR1 is SGHTA and CDR2 is FQGNSA. The CDR3 totals 14 residues. CDR3 DNA sequence: TGTGCCAGCAGCTTAGCGACTAATCAGCGGCCCCAGCATTTT. Protein: CASSLATNQRPQHF.

This sequence joins TRBV18 and TRBJ2-2; a possible D gene is TRBD1 (5 bases). CDR1 is KGHSH, CDR2 LQKENI, per germline. Between the trimmed V and J ends, which lost 2 bases and 4 bases, there was a span of 8 bases. The CDR3 totals 14 residues. The CDR3 sequence: CASSPGAVTGELFF. The CDR3 DNA reads TGTGCCAGCTCACCAGGGGCGGTCACCGGGGAGCTGTTTTTT.

This chain links TRBV6-5 with TRBJ2-1; tentatively, D is TRBD1 (5 bases). The CDR3 consists of 16 residues. CDR1 and CDR2 from the germline V gene are MNHEY and SVGAGI. Trimming removed 4 bases from V and 0 bases from J, with 13 bases in between. The CDR3 DNA is TGTGCCAGCAGTTCCCCGACAGCGAGCTCCTACAATGAGCAGTTCTTC. This gives the protein CASSSPTASSYNEQFF.

The chain joins TRBV28 to TRBJ1-5, with 8 nucleotides matching TRBD1. The V segment lost 7 bases and the J segment 2 bases; nucleotides outside the gene matches: 10. The CDR3 loop spans 16 amino acids. Germline V CDR1 and CDR2: MDHEN, SYDVKM. The CDR3 is CASTRDRHLGNQPQHF. In nucleotides, the CDR3 is TGTGCCAGCACCCGGGACAGGCACCTTGGCAATCAGCCCCAGCATTTT.

This clone was counted only a few times. J is TRBJ1-3 and V is TRBV19; 8 bases agree with TRBD1. The CDR3 runs 16 residues. V gave up 7 bases and J gave up 3 bases; unmatched junction bases: 11. Germline lookup yields CDR1 LNHDA and CDR2 SQIVND (reference sequence). The CDR3 is CASTKTRGPGGNTIYF. CDR3 sequence (DNA): TGTGCCAGTACCAAGACCAGGGGGCCCGGTGGAAACACCATATATTTT. Filled out from reference TRBV19 and TRBJ1-3, the complete variable domain reads DGGITQSPKYLFRKEGQNVTLSCEQNLNHDAMYWYRQDPGQGLRLIYYSQIVNDFQKGDIAEGYSVSREKKESFPLTVTSAQKNPTAFYLCASTKTRGPGGNTIYFGEGSWLTVV.

The table lists this clone with a few counts. The rearrangement joins TRBV6-4 to TRBJ2-7, with TRBD1 identical over 8 bases. Per germline, CDR1 MRHNA and CDR2 SNTAGT. The CDR3 is 13 amino acids. V lost 2 bases, J lost 3 bases, and 0 bases stayed unmatched. DNA of the CDR3: TGTGCCAGCAGTGACGGACAGGGCTACGAGCAGTACTTC. Translated, it gives CASSDGQGYEQYF.

This chain joins TRBV25-1 and TRBJ2-1; 11 bases map to TRBD2. CDR3 length: 16 amino acids. J was trimmed by 9 bases and V by 0 bases; bases with no gene match: 7. Germline loops: CDR1 MGHDK, CDR2 SYGVNS. DNA for the CDR3: TGTGCCAGCAGTGAATATAAACTAGCGGGAGAAGGTGAGCAGTTCTTC. Translated: CASSEYKLAGEGEQFF.

V is TRBV6-1 and J is TRBJ2-4; 7 bases align to TRBD1. In germline, CDR1 is MNHNS, CDR2 SASEGT. V lost 1 base to trimming and J lost 1 base; unmatched junction nucleotides: 1. This CDR3 comprises 15 residues. CDR3 DNA: TGTGCCAGCAGTGAAGACAGGGGTGCCAAAAACATTCAGTACTTC. This sequence encodes CASSEDRGAKNIQYF.

V and J are TRBV28 and TRBJ1-1, with 7 positions matching TRBD1. The V and J ends lost 10 bases and 4 bases, in that order; junction bases with no gene match: 9. The CDR3 length is 13 residues. The V gene's germline CDR1 is MDHEN and CDR2 SYDVKM. CDR3 sequence (DNA): TGTGCCATCGGCATAGACAGGGCCACTGAAGCTTTCTTT. Translating it yields CAIGIDRATEAFF.

V gene TRBV7-6 combines with J gene TRBJ2-2; possibly TRBD2 for D (7 bases). Trimming took 5 bases from V and 2 from J, leaving 15 bases between them. This CDR3 is built from 16 residues. Germline V gene data show CDR1 as SGHVS and CDR2 as FNYEAQ. Written as DNA, the CDR3 is TGTGCCAGCAGCCGGGGGGCCCAAATTAACACCGGGGAGCTGTTTTTT. Its translation is CASSRGAQINTGELFF.

The rearrangement uses TRBV19 and TRBJ1-2; possible D gene TRBD1, 6 bases. V lost 5 bases to trimming and J lost 0 bases, with 13 bases between them. In germline, CDR1 is LNHDA, CDR2 SQIVND (reference sequence). The CDR3 is 15 residues long. This CDR3 reads CASSAPRGTNYGYTF. For the CDR3, the DNA is TGTGCCAGTAGTGCTCCTAGGGGGACTAACTATGGCTACACCTTC.